Listed below are T cell receptor beta chains from one sample, sequenced in a study of cytomegalovirus exposure and HLA in healthy donors. Assay: immunoSEQ multiplex PCR; the TCRdb copy retains only in-frame clones and omits some. The data show around 300,000 clones, approximately 86% seen once. What was sequenced was PBMCs. These receptors originate from a woman aged 18 to 35 in good health and CMV-seronegative. Each CDR3 is given with its conserved first and last residue. D genes are given only for firm matches. Clone size is given for some rows only: seen once, a few or many times, or a class if the clone is expanded.

TRBV2	-	once	TRBJ2-2	CASSEAPTVSGELFF	TGTGCCAGCAGTGAAGCCCCCACGGTTTCCGGGGAGCTGTTTTTT
TRBV19	-	-	TRBJ2-7	CASSRQSFSYEQYF	TGTGCCAGTAGTAGACAGTCTTTCTCCTACGAGCAGTACTTC
TRBV5-5	-	-	TRBJ2-2	CASSLLVLDTGELFF	TGTGCCAGCAGCTTGTTGGTACTAGACACCGGGGAGCTGTTTTTT
TRBV28	-	-	TRBJ1-5	CASSAPQGFQPQHF	TGTGCCAGCAGTGCGCCACAGGGCTTTCAGCCCCAGCATTTT
TRBV7-6	-	-	TRBJ2-7	CASSFFCGMSYEQYF	TGTGCCAGCAGCTTTTTTTGCGGGATGTCCTACGAGCAGTACTTC
TRBV15	-	-	TRBJ2-7	CATSPGRTYEQYF	TGTGCCACCTCGCCAGGGAGGACCTACGAGCAGTACTTC
TRBV27	TRBD2	-	TRBJ2-1	CASRLAGVWNEQFF	TGTGCCAGCAGACTAGCGGGAGTATGGAATGAGCAGTTCTTC
TRBV4-1	TRBD1	-	TRBJ2-7	CASSHLGQGRIYEQYF	TGCGCCAGCAGCCACCTGGGACAGGGGAGAATCTACGAGCAGTACTTC
TRBV6-5	-	-	TRBJ1-5	CASSLTGNPRNQPQHF	TGTGCCAGCAGTTTAACAGGGAATCCTCGCAATCAGCCCCAGCATTTT
TRBV9	TRBD2	-	TRBJ2-5	CASSGTSGGETQYF	TGTGCCAGCAGCGGTACTAGCGGAGGGGAGACCCAGTACTTC
TRBV5-1	TRBD2	-	TRBJ2-2	CASSLKARTSGISRELFF	TGCGCCAGCAGCTTGAAAGCCCGGACTAGCGGGATCTCTAGGGAGCTGTTTTTT
TRBV5-5	-	-	TRBJ2-5	CASSLGAGREETQYF	TGTGCCAGCAGCCTGGGGGCGGGACGGGAGGAGACCCAGTACTTC
TRBV27	TRBD1	-	TRBJ1-2	CASKQGEDYGYTF	TGTGCCAGCAAACAGGGGGAGGACTATGGCTACACCTTC
TRBV1	-	-	TRBJ2-3	CTSSQDSGGGSTDTQYF	TGCACCAGCAGCCAAGATTCGGGGGGAGGCAGCACAGATACGCAGTATTTT
TRBV5-1	-	-	TRBJ2-3	CASSLGASGSTDTQYF	TGCGCCAGCAGCTTGGGGGCAAGCGGGAGCACAGATACGCAGTATTTT
TRBV5-1	-	-	TRBJ2-4	CASSFGPILAKNIQYF	TGCGCCAGCAGCTTTGGCCCGATTCTAGCCAAAAACATTCAGTACTTC
TRBV7-9	-	-	TRBJ2-1	CASSPPFNEQFF	TGTGCCAGCAGCCCCCCCTTCAATGAGCAGTTCTTC
TRBV7-8	-	-	TRBJ1-4	CASSLGGHDEKLFF	TGTGCCAGCAGCTTAGGCGGGCACGATGAAAAACTGTTTTTT
TRBV4-3	-	-	TRBJ2-7	CASSQDPNLAYEQYF	TGCGCCAGCAGCCAAGACCCCAACTTGGCCTACGAGCAGTACTTC
TRBV19	TRBD2	-	TRBJ2-1	CASSSGTSVGLLF	TGTGCCAGTAGTAGCGGGACTAGCGTCGGCTTACTCTTC
TRBV7-2	-	-	TRBJ2-7	CASRPQNGYEQYF	TGTGCCAGCCGGCCCCAAAACGGGTACGAGCAGTACTTC
TRBV28	TRBD1	few	TRBJ2-2	CASRRGQATNTGELFF	TGTGCCAGCAGGAGGGGACAGGCCACGAACACCGGGGAGCTGTTTTTT
TRBV7-2	-	-	TRBJ1-5	CASSLASGGQGNQPQHF	TGTGCCAGCAGCTTAGCATCGGGGGGGCAGGGCAATCAGCCCCAGCATTTT
TRBV6-5	TRBD1	few	TRBJ1-1	CASSRSTGSGTEAFF	TGTGCCAGCAGTCGATCGACAGGGAGTGGCACTGAAGCTTTCTTT
TRBV29-1	TRBD1	-	TRBJ1-1	CSAWDRDMNTEAFF	TGCAGCGCTTGGGACAGGGATATGAACACTGAAGCTTTCTTT
TRBV19	-	few	TRBJ1-2	CASSMGTEVSYGYTF	TGTGCCAGTAGTATGGGTACGGAGGTTTCCTATGGCTACACCTTC
TRBV7-9	-	-	TRBJ1-6	CASSLVGQGNSPLHF	TGTGCCAGCAGCTTAGTTGGGCAGGGCAATTCACCCCTCCACTTT
TRBV27	-	once	TRBJ1-1	CASSLWSTRGNTEAFF	TGTGCCAGCAGTTTATGGTCGACAAGGGGGAACACTGAAGCTTTCTTT
TRBV6-5	-	-	TRBJ1-5	CASSYNGYSNQPQHF	TGTGCCAGCAGTTACAACGGGTATAGCAATCAGCCCCAGCATTTT
TRBV30	TRBD1	-	TRBJ2-2	CACEDRGVRGELFF	TGTGCCTGTGAGGACAGGGGGGTTAGGGGGGAGCTGTTTTTT
TRBV18	TRBD2	-	TRBJ2-1	CASSPGGANEQFF	TGTGCCAGCTCACCCGGGGGGGCCAATGAGCAGTTCTTC
TRBV29-1	-	-	TRBJ1-1	CSVARTGVVAFF	TGCAGCGTCGCCCGAACAGGCGTAGTGGCTTTCTTT
TRBV10-1	TRBD1	-	TRBJ1-3	CASSPRQGKGSGNTIYF	TGCGCCAGCAGCCCCAGACAGGGAAAGGGCTCTGGAAACACCATATATTTT
TRBV27	-	once	TRBJ2-1	CASRPGRPNEQFF	TGTGCCAGCAGGCCGGGGAGGCCCAATGAGCAGTTCTTC
TRBV21-1	-	-	TRBJ1-1	CAIRRLQGIYTEAFF	TGTGCCATACGACGGTTACAGGGGATCTACACTGAAGCTTTCTTT
TRBV4-1	TRBD1	few	TRBJ1-2	CASSQDRAVYGYTF	TGCGCCAGCAGCCAGGACAGGGCCGTCTATGGCTACACCTTC
TRBV9	TRBD2	-	TRBJ2-3	CASRGTSDFTQYF	TGTGCCAGCAGGGGGACTAGCGACTTCACGCAGTATTTT
TRBV29-1	-	-	TRBJ2-1	CSVDGPTGRNEQFF	TGCAGCGTTGACGGCCCGACAGGGAGGAATGAGCAGTTCTTC
TRBV11-2	TRBD2	few	TRBJ2-1	CASSLALAEPYNEQFF	TGTGCCAGCAGCTTAGCGCTAGCGGAACCATACAATGAGCAGTTCTTC
TRBV30	-	-	TRBJ1-1	CAWSVPGQKRRLNTEAFF	TGTGCCTGGAGCGTCCCGGGACAAAAACGGAGGTTGAACACTGAAGCTTTCTTT
TRBV27	TRBD1	-	TRBJ1-5	CASMGQALRPQHF	TGTGCCAGCATGGGACAGGCCCTCCGGCCCCAGCATTTT